This paragraph covers one TCR beta chain sequence. It lacks a known antigen. No base quality information exists; no much larger clone differs at one position. The data originate from a study of cytomegalovirus exposure and HLA in healthy donors (dated 2017 in TCRdb). About the study as a whole: The 550 to 750 repertoires of the first cohort and the roughly 110 validation repertoires were produced on the same platform, according to a later analysis. The study combined high-throughput TCR immunosequencing, statistical association of individual TCRs with disease status, and machine learning to predict cytomegalovirus infection status. A separate validation cohort of over a hundred different subjects was used in addition to the 666-subject first cohort. The study aimed to test whether signatures of past pathogen exposure could be identified by cataloging public T cell receptors. What the research found in general, with its limitations: In a later analysis, TCRs clustered in the first cohort were found to also tend to co-occur in the 100 to 150 validation repertoires, with over 90% of cluster scores above 0. In vitro tests confirmed that a few of the cytomegalovirus-associated TCR beta chains recognize cytomegalovirus antigens. The study listed 164 TCR beta chains as associated with cytomegalovirus. Most TCR sequences were observed very rarely across donors, whereas some public TCRs were present in many individuals. Cytomegalovirus status was reported to be diagnosed by the classifier with high specificity and sensitivity in both the original and validation cohorts. The authors suggested that the approach could potentially be generalized to other disease states and immunological phenotypes. All 120 or so repertoires were used to score co-occurrence in the validation cohort in a later analysis, because that analysis had no HLA typing for the cohort.

The library was built by means of the immunoSEQ multiplex PCR assay. In the paper's pipeline: To diagnose cytomegalovirus status from the catalog of TCR beta chain sequences, a statistical classification framework was built. In its TCRdb copy, this immuneACCESS table keeps in-frame sequences only and misses some clones. Where compared with another copy, unresolved V genes explain less than half of these, and the others have no known cause. The V and J calls and clone size are taken from that table; D and trimming were inferred from the DNA. The sample profile shows about 330,000 clones; roughly 88% of them were found once. The biggest ten clones account for around 0.8% of the sample. Relative to germline, V is 0 bases shorter and J is 0 bases shorter, with 12 bases between their ends. CDR1 and CDR2 are drawn from the germline V gene: LGHNT, FRNRAP. The CDR3 spans 17 residues, from the cysteine through the phenylalanine. Only the CDR3 portion is preserved as DNA: 51 bases, with reading frame beginning at the first base.

Separate from the approximately 700-subject first cohort, the validation cohort of about 120 subjects was the group to which the donors belonged. The source material was PBMCs. In this chain, TRBV12-5 is recombined with TRBJ2-1; no D gene can be assigned with confidence. The TCR sequence derives from a woman aged 18-30 years in good health and CMV-seronegative. This receptor has the CDR3 CASGLVRYPSSYNEQFF. The base sequence is TGTGCTAGTGGTTTGGTACGGTACCCTAGCTCCTACAATGAGCAGTTCTTC.